These 22 T cell receptor beta chains were all obtained from the same sample, sequenced in a study of blood T cell repertoires in COVID-19. Produced via immunoSEQ multiplex PCR; TCRdb's table is partial and in-frame only. The data show about 350,000 clones, approximately 89% seen once. Sample: peripheral blood. The source of these receptors is a woman aged 60-75 years with COVID-19, enrolled during active disease.

V usage is TRBV9 and J usage is TRBJ2-2; possibly TRBD1 for D (6 bases). The germline V and J ends were trimmed by 2 bases and 1 base, with 9 bases remaining between them. There are 15 residues in the CDR3. Germline V gene data show CDR1 as SGDLS and CDR2 as YYNGEE. CDR3 nucleotide sequence: TGTGCCAGCAGCGTGCCGGGACAGAACACCGGGGAGCTGTTTTTT. Translated: CASSVPGQNTGELFF.

The chain uses TRBV15 and TRBJ1-2; TRBD1 agrees at 10 bases. The CDR3 runs to 14 residues. Germline V gives CDR1 LNHNV, CDR2 YYDKDF (reference sequence). V trimming: 4 bases; J trimming: 7 bases; junction bases outside the gene matches: 6. The CDR3: CATSIDRGRSGYTF. CDR3 coding DNA: TGTGCCACCAGCATTGACAGGGGGCGATCTGGCTACACCTTC.

J is TRBJ1-2 and V is TRBV6-1; D is perhaps TRBD1 (5 bases). This CDR3 has 17 residues. Between the trimmed V and J ends, which lost 4 bases and 7 bases, there was a span of 25 bases. From germline, CDR1 is MNHNS and CDR2 SASEGT. CDR3 nucleotide sequence: TGTGCCAGCAGTGGGCAGGGCGTATCTTCACACTATGGTGGCTACACCTTC. Residues: CASSGQGVSSHYGGYTF.

The chain recombines TRBV7-3 with TRBJ1-2; maybe TRBD1 (5 bases). Germline V gives CDR1 SGHTA, CDR2 FQGTGA. Trimming cost V 5 bases and J 7 bases, with 17 bases left between them. The CDR3 is 14 amino acids. Written as DNA, the CDR3 is TGTGCCAGCAGCCTGGTTGGGAGGGACGGTGGCTACACCTTC. Translated: CASSLVGRDGGYTF.

This clone was counted a few times. The chain links TRBV11-2 to TRBJ1-1; D is uncertain. CDR3 length: 14 residues. Trimming stripped 3 bases from V and 5 bases from J, with 13 bases between. Looked up from germline, CDR1 is SGHAT and CDR2 is FQNNGV. CDR3 in DNA: TGTGCCAGCAGCTTTGAGGGAGCGGGGACTGAAGCTTTCTTT. Translation: CASSFEGAGTEAFF.

This sequence joins TRBV27 and TRBJ1-1; 7 bases map to TRBD1. This CDR3 is 13 amino acids long. Germline V gives CDR1 MNHEY, CDR2 SMNVEV (reference sequence). V trimming: 7 bases; J trimming: 3 bases; junction bases outside the gene matches: 5. CDR3 DNA sequence: TGTGCCAGCACCACAGACAGGGACACTGAAGCTTTCTTT. It specifies CASTTDRDTEAFF.

The chain employs TRBV28 and TRBJ1-5; D may be TRBD1 (6 bases). Trimming stripped 1 base from V and 7 bases from J, with 17 bases between. This CDR3 spans 16 amino acids. Germline CDR1 and CDR2: MDHEN and SYDVKM. CDR3 in amino acids: CASSLYRTAAGQPQHF. The CDR3 region has the DNA TGTGCCAGCAGTTTATATAGGACAGCGGCAGGACAGCCCCAGCATTTT.

The rearrangement joins TRBV5-1 to TRBJ2-7; no definite D call. Trimming shortened V by 5 bases and J by 0 bases, and 9 bases separated the two germline ends. The germline gives CDR1 SGHRS, CDR2 YFSETQ. The CDR3 is 13 residues long. CDR3 nucleotides: TGCGCCAGCAGTCAGGTGAGCTCCTACGAGCAGTACTTC. Protein product: CASSQVSSYEQYF.

The chain uses TRBV28 and TRBJ1-2; D gene ambiguous. V was trimmed by 5 bases and J by 5 bases, leaving 18 bases between them. In germline, CDR1 is MDHEN, CDR2 SYDVKM. There are 15 residues in the CDR3. The DNA of the CDR3 is TGTGCCAGCAGTATTGGGGTGGACGGACTTTATGGCTACACCTTC. Translation: CASSIGVDGLYGYTF.

The genes are TRBV2 and TRBJ1-4; tentatively, D is TRBD1 (5 bases). The CDR3 is 14 amino acids. V lost 1 base, J lost 8 bases, and 11 bases lay in between. The V gene's germline CDR1 is SNHLY and CDR2 FYNNEI. Here the CDR3 DNA reads TGTGCCAGCAGTGAAGAAACAGGATCAGAAAAACTGTTTTTT. Residues: CASSEETGSEKLFF. Complete variable domain (other parts from reference TRBV2 and TRBJ1-4): EPEVTQTPSHQVTQMGQEVILRCVPISNHLYFYWYRQILGQKVEFLVSFYNNEISEKSEIFDDQFSVERPDGSNFTLKIRSTKLEDSAMYFCASSEETGSEKLFFGSGTQLSVL.

The chain uses TRBV12-3 or TRBV12-4 and TRBJ2-1, with 12 bases fitting TRBD2. This CDR3 has 13 residues. Trimming cost V 6 bases and J 15 bases; bases outside gene matches: 9. The CDR3 region has the DNA TGTGCCAGCAGGGGCCCTAGCGGGGGGGCTCCGTTCTTC. Translated: CASRGPSGGAPFF.

The chain uses TRBV7-3 and TRBJ2-5, with D tentatively TRBD2 (6 bases). Germline loops: CDR1 SGHTA, CDR2 FQGTGA. Trimming removed 4 bases at V and 7 bases at J, with 19 bases between. The CDR3 has 15 residues. The DNA for the CDR3 is TGTGCCAGCAGCTCCCAGGGAGGAGGTGGAGGGACCCAGTACTTC. Translating it yields CASSSQGGGGGTQYF.

V and J are TRBV18 and TRBJ1-3; D may be TRBD1 (6 bases). The CDR3 is 17 amino acids. V dropped 2 bases and J dropped 0 bases, with 14 bases sitting between them. In germline, CDR1 is KGHSH, CDR2 LQKENI. The CDR3 DNA sequence: TGTGCCAGCTCACCAGTCCCAACAGGGCTCTCTGGAAACACCATATATTTT. Protein sequence: CASSPVPTGLSGNTIYF.

V is TRBV6-6 and J is TRBJ1-1; D ambiguous. The CDR3 is 13 amino acids. The germline V gene has CDR1 MNHNY and CDR2 SVGAGI (reference sequence). The V gene lost 5 bases and the J gene lost 3 bases, with 10 bases spanning the gap. CDR3 in amino acids: CASSPRSDTEAFF. CDR3 coding DNA: TGTGCCAGCAGTCCCCGGTCGGACACTGAAGCTTTCTTT.

V is TRBV29-1 and J is TRBJ1-1; D ambiguous. The germline CDR1 and CDR2 sequences are SQVTM and ANQGSEA. The CDR3 totals 11 residues. Trimming removed 7 bases at V and 6 bases at J, with 12 bases between. CDR3 in DNA: TGCAGCGCCGCGGGCGTTTCTGAAGCTTTCTTT. The encoded protein is CSAAGVSEAFF.

The genes are TRBV29-1 and TRBJ2-1, with 12 bases fitting TRBD2. From germline, CDR1 is SQVTM and CDR2 ANQGSEA. The CDR3 extends over 16 amino acids. The V gene end was trimmed by 4 bases and the J gene end by 5 bases; junction bases not matched to a gene: 9. This chain's CDR3 is CSVGPRTSGADNEQFF. In DNA form, the CDR3 reads TGCAGCGTTGGCCCCCGGACTAGCGGGGCAGACAATGAGCAGTTCTTC.

The chain is built from TRBV9 and TRBJ1-1; D not certain. Germline CDR1 and CDR2: SGDLS and YYNGEE. Trimming took 3 bases from V and 2 from J, leaving 11 bases between them. This CDR3 contains 14 residues. The CDR3 is CASSDYPVNTEAFF. CDR3 nucleotides: TGTGCCAGCAGCGACTACCCCGTTAACACTGAAGCTTTCTTT.

The rearrangement uses TRBV7-8 and TRBJ1-1, with TRBD1 identical over 8 bases. The germline gives CDR1 SGHVS, CDR2 FQNEAQ. V dropped 1 base and J dropped 7; count of bases not matched to a gene: 8. There are 15 residues in the CDR3. The CDR3 spells CASSLGQGARNEAFF. For the CDR3, the DNA is TGTGCCAGCAGCTTAGGTCAGGGGGCGCGGAATGAAGCTTTCTTT.

The chain carries TRBV9 and TRBJ1-6; 10 bases match TRBD1. The length of the CDR3 is 14 residues. V dropped 3 bases and J dropped 11; count of bases not matched to a gene: 5. Germline CDR1 and CDR2: SGDLS and YYNGEE. CDR3 nucleotides: TGTGCCAGCAGCGCTAGGGACAGGGGCCCACCCCTCCACTTT. Translated, it gives CASSARDRGPPLHF.

The chain carries TRBV18 and TRBJ2-1, with 14 bases aligning to TRBD2. This CDR3 is built from 17 residues. Losses at the gene ends were 4 bases for V and 5 bases for J; bases not matched to a gene: 7. The V gene's germline CDR1 is KGHSH and CDR2 LQKENI. The CDR3 reads CASSQSGLAGGHNEQFF. The CDR3 nucleotides read TGTGCCAGCTCACAGTCAGGACTAGCGGGGGGCCACAATGAGCAGTTCTTC. Full variable domain (rest looked up from reference TRBV18 and TRBJ2-1): NAGVMQNPRHLVRRRGQEARLRCSPMKGHSHVYWYRQLPEEGLKFMVYLQKENIIDESGMPKERFSAEFPKEGPSILRIQQVVRGDSAAYFCASSQSGLAGGHNEQFFGPGTRLTVL.

The rearrangement uses TRBV18 and TRBJ2-3; 7 bases map to TRBD1. The CDR3 totals 15 residues. J lost 7 bases, V lost 6 bases, and 13 bases had no gene match. From germline, CDR1 is KGHSH and CDR2 LQKENI. The CDR3 protein is CASSPSFGTANTQYF. CDR3 DNA: TGTGCCAGCTCCCCCTCATTCGGGACAGCCAATACGCAGTATTTT.

Only a few counts were recorded for this clone. V usage is TRBV3-1 (or the pseudogene TRBV3-2) and J usage is TRBJ1-1; maybe TRBD1 (6 bases). The V end lost 10 bases, the J end lost 11 bases, and 17 bases lay between the germline ends. CDR1 is LGHDT, CDR2 YNNKEL, per germline (reference sequence). This CDR3 has 11 amino acids. CDR3 in amino acids: CATGGGRFAFF. The CDR3 DNA reads TGTGCCACCGGGGGGGGGCGCTTCGCTTTCTTT.